One sample yielded the 5 T cell receptor beta chains listed below, sequenced in a study of CD8 T cells in ankylosing spondylitis. Broader study findings: One TCR beta motif, made up of roughly 8 highly homologous variants, appeared characteristic of ankylosing spondylitis blood.

TCRdb called the 5' RACE reads again in MiXCR, with one record for every CDR3 protein. The sample contains some 220,000 distinct CDR3 sequences, around 7.9% of which appear only once. These receptors are not linked to any known antigen. Sequencing was carried out using blood, either unsorted or a sorted T cell fraction (not recorded which). These receptors all come from a male donor with ankylosing spondylitis.

This clonotype was seen a few times. The chain joins TRBV12-3 or TRBV12-4 to TRBJ2-7; unclear D gene. V lost 2 bases and J 6 bases, leaving 11 bases between the germline ends. This CDR3 region has 13 residues. The CDR3 DNA reads as TGTGCCAGCAGTTTAAATCAAGGATCCGAGCAGTACTTC. This codes for CASSLNQGSEQYF.

This clonotype has ten or more counts. The chain links TRBV7-8 to TRBJ2-7; D might be TRBD1 or TRBD2, each matching 5 bases. CDR1 and CDR2 from the germline V gene are SGHVS and FQNEAQ. V lost 5 bases to trimming and J lost 3 bases, with 17 bases between them. The CDR3 runs 15 residues. The CDR3 coding sequence is TGTGCCAGCAGCCGGGACGGTCCTTCGGACTACGAGCAGTACTTC. Translating it yields CASSRDGPSDYEQYF.

This clonotype was counted many times. The chain has TRBV6-5 and TRBJ2-6, with D perhaps given as TRBD1 or TRBD2 (5 bases each). This CDR3 is built from 14 residues. Trimming left V 6 bases short and J 5 bases short, with 11 bases between. Germline V gives CDR1 MNHEY, CDR2 SVGAGI. The CDR3 spells CASRYRGRANVLTF. The CDR3, as DNA: TGTGCCAGCAGATATCGGGGCCGGGCCAACGTCCTGACTTTC.

This clonotype was recorded at least ten times. This chain links TRBV28 with TRBJ1-6; tentative D call: TRBD1 (5 bases). V was shortened by 2 bases and J by 9 bases, with 14 bases between the two germline ends. The CDR3 length is 15 residues. CDR1 MDHEN and CDR2 SYDVKM come from the germline V gene. The CDR3: CASSLGDLLGSPLHF. The DNA for the CDR3 is TGTGCCAGCAGTTTAGGGGACCTCCTCGGTTCACCCCTCCACTTT.

The chain combines TRBV7-2 with TRBJ1-5; D remains ambiguous. Germline V gives CDR1 SGHTA, CDR2 FQGNSA. The CDR3 spans 19 residues. V lost 0 bases and J 4 bases, leaving 22 bases between the germline ends. The DNA for the CDR3 is TGTGCCAGCAGCTTAGCGAGGGTCTCCGTACCCCTCGGGAATCAGCCCCAGCATTTT. It codes for CASSLARVSVPLGNQPQHF.